Below are 27 T cell receptor beta chains sequenced from a single sample in a study of tumor-infiltrating lymphocytes in primary liver carcinoma. Synthesis of TCR beta cDNA was carried out from 450 to 500 ng total RNA with a constant-region primer. For TCR beta, libraries were produced by three nested multiplex PCR rounds using slightly modified ARM-PCR. It was with TRBV1-TRBV30 forward primers and a C-beta reverse primer that the first two PCR rounds were run, at roughly 11 cycles each. TCRdb called the multiplex PCR reads again in MiXCR, with one record for every CDR3 protein. The data show around 210,000 distinct CDR3 sequences, 65% seen once. Alongside blood RNA obtained from unsorted whole blood, germline DNA was also extracted. Sequenced input: peripheral blood. Every receptor here comes from a woman aged 55-75 years with primary liver carcinoma and hepatitis B virus infection.

In regard to this clonotype: Possible read error: a much larger clone is one base away. This chain connects TRBV6-2 or TRBV6-3 to TRBJ2-1; a possible D gene is TRBD2 (6 bases). The CDR3 loop spans 14 amino acids. The V and J ends lost 9 bases and 4 bases respectively, with 16 bases between them. CDR1 is MNHEY, CDR2 SVGEGT, per germline. The chain's CDR3 is CARSIRGRYNEQFF. In nucleotides, the CDR3 is TGTGCCAGGAGTATCCGGGGGAGGTACAATGAGCAGTTCTTC.

A note on this clonotype: One end of the junction fails to match germline, which may point to a read error. The V gene is TRBV5-1, the J gene TRBJ2-7; 7 bases agree with TRBD2. CDR1 and CDR2 (germline): SGHRS, YFSETQ. The CDR3 extends over 15 amino acids. The DNA of the CDR3 is TGCGCTAGCAAACTTAGCGGGCAGGGACCCTACGAGCAGTACTTC. This encodes CASKLSGQGPYEQYF.

This chain links TRBV11-2 with TRBJ2-3, with TRBD2 matching over 7 bases. After removal of 5 bases from V and 7 bases from J, the junction contained 12 bases not matched to a gene. This CDR3 contains 15 residues. CDR1 and CDR2 from the germline V gene are SGHAT and FQNNGV. The CDR3 DNA sequence: TGTGCCAGCAGCCTCGGACTAGGACGCGCATATACGCAGTATTTT. This encodes CASSLGLGRAYTQYF.

Regarding this clonotype: A read error is possible here, since a much larger clone lies one base away. This rearrangement joins TRBV12-3 or TRBV12-4 to TRBJ2-1; D remains ambiguous. The CDR3 sequence is 13 residues long. The chain's CDR3 is CASSPPTNNEHFF. The CDR3, as DNA: TGTGCCAGCAGTCCCCCAACGAACAATGAGCACTTCTTC.

In its sample, this clonotype was seen many times. This chain uses TRBV6-6 with TRBJ2-7; D tentatively reads TRBD1 or TRBD2 (6 bases each). Germline values: CDR1 MNHNY, CDR2 SVGAGI (reference sequence). V was shortened by 0 bases and J by 1 base, with 10 bases between the two germline ends. The length of the CDR3 is 15 residues. The CDR3 DNA sequence: TGTGCCAGCAGTTACTCGGGGGGCGGGTCCTACGAGCAGTACTTC. This gives the protein CASSYSGGGSYEQYF.

The chain joins TRBV11-3 to TRBJ1-5; no clear D gene. The CDR3 sequence is 13 residues long. Germline CDR1 SGHNT, CDR2 YENEEA. The CDR3 sequence: CAISYDSNQPQHF. The CDR3 DNA reads TGTGCAATCAGCTACGATAGCAATCAGCCCCAGCATTTT.

The V gene is TRBV6-6, the J gene TRBJ2-1; 7 nucleotides match TRBD2. Trimming cost V 2 bases and J 9 bases; bases outside gene matches: 10. The CDR3 has 15 amino acids. The germline CDR1 and CDR2 sequences are MNHNY and SVGAGI (reference sequence). The CDR3 reads CASSYRTRGTGEQFF. DNA of the CDR3: TGTGCCAGCAGTTACCGGACTAGAGGGACGGGTGAGCAGTTCTTC.

Points on this clonotype: The junction departs from the called germline gene at one end, perhaps through a read error. This chain connects TRBV5-4 to TRBJ2-5, with TRBD1 identical over 8 bases. Germline loops: CDR1 SGHNT, CDR2 YYREEE (reference sequence). This CDR3 spans 15 amino acids. The CDR3: CANSSTGGIGETQYF. CDR3 nucleotides: TGTGCCAACAGCTCAACAGGGGGAATAGGAGAGACCCAGTACTTC.

A word on this clonotype: Germline and junction disagree at one end, which may indicate a read error. The chain uses TRBV2 and TRBJ2-1; D not resolved. CDR1 and CDR2 (germline): SNHLY, FYNNEI. This CDR3 is built from 11 residues. The CDR3 sequence is CASSESVTTRF. As DNA, the CDR3 is TGTGCCAGCAGTGAGTCTGTAACTACTCGTTTC.

This clonotype was recorded at least ten times. V is TRBV6-2 or TRBV6-3 and J is TRBJ1-1, with unresolved D. V lost 6 bases and J 9 bases, leaving 14 bases between the germline ends. The CDR3 spans 12 residues. Per germline, CDR1 MNHEY and CDR2 SVGEGT. The CDR3 sequence: CASRDPAEQAFF. The CDR3 bases are TGTGCCAGCAGAGATCCGGCGGAGCAAGCTTTCTTT.

The chain combines TRBV19 with TRBJ2-1, with 9 bases that match TRBD1. V was clipped by 0 bases and J by 12 bases; unmatched bases: 9. From germline, CDR1 is LNHDA and CDR2 SQIVND (reference sequence). The CDR3 is 15 residues long. DNA of the CDR3: TGTGCCAGTAGTATAGAGGGGACAGGGTCCCGTCGGCAGTTCTTC. Amino acid sequence: CASSIEGTGSRRQFF.

In this sample, this clonotype turned up once. This may arise from a read error, as a much more abundant clone is one base away. The rearrangement uses TRBV4-1 and TRBJ1-3, with no clear D. Germline CDR1 reads MGHRA; CDR2 reads YSYEKL. The CDR3 has 18 amino acids. The CDR3 loop reads CASSQGGRGRNSGNIIYF. The CDR3 DNA reads TGCGCCAGCAGCCAAGGAGGGAGAGGCAGGAACTCTGGAAACATCATATATTTT.

This chain joins TRBV28 and TRBJ1-3; 8 bases are a match to TRBD1. V gave up 6 bases and J gave up 7 bases; unmatched junction bases: 11. Germline CDR1 and CDR2: MDHEN and SYDVKM. The CDR3 contains 15 residues. CDR3 residues: CASSKAGGRRNTIYF. CDR3 nucleotides: TGTGCCAGCAGCAAAGCAGGGGGCCGGAGGAACACCATATATTTT.

There are a few counts of this clonotype. The rearrangement uses TRBV28 and TRBJ2-1; D is possibly TRBD1 or TRBD2 (5 bases each). The CDR3 has 12 residues. CDR1 and CDR2 from the germline V gene are MDHEN and SYDVKM. Trimming removed 7 bases from V and 12 bases from J, with 16 bases in between. This CDR3 reads CASTEGTRGQFF. In DNA form, the CDR3 reads TGTGCCAGCACCGAGGGGACGAGGGGGCAGTTCTTC.

The CDR3 region is CASSTRTSGNGDQFF. In DNA, the CDR3 is TGTGCCAGCAGCACCCGGACTAGCGGGAATGGTGACCAGTTCTTC. The V and J genes are TRBV11-1 and TRBJ2-1, with TRBD2 identical over 12 bases. This CDR3 contains 15 residues. Germline V gene sequence: CDR1 SGHAT, CDR2 FQDESV (reference sequence). Losses at the gene ends were 5 bases for V and 13 bases for J; bases not matched to a gene: 12.

As for this clonotype: A much bigger clone sits one base away, suggesting this may be a read error. The chain carries TRBV12-3 or TRBV12-4 and TRBJ1-6; D might be TRBD1 (6 bases). The CDR3 runs 15 residues. Trimming pared 3 bases from V and 7 bases from J, leaving 13 bases between. The CDR3 DNA follows: TGTGCCAGCAGTTTCAGGGCAGGGGAGAATTCACCCCTCCACTTT. It encodes CASSFRAGENSPLHF.

About this clonotype: Germline and junction disagree at one end, which may indicate a read error. V and J are TRBV11-3 and TRBJ2-1, with TRBD2 as a possible D gene (6 bases). The CDR3 extends over 19 amino acids. Germline CDR1 and CDR2: SGHNT and YENEEA. The CDR3 loop is CVSSSSRPGGLNSHNEQFF. CDR3 coding DNA: TGTGTCAGCAGCTCCAGTAGGCCTGGCGGACTAAACTCCCACAATGAGCAGTTCTTC.

This clonotype was found many times. The rearrangement links TRBV6-5 to TRBJ1-3; possible D gene TRBD1, 5 bases. The CDR3 sequence is 16 residues long. V gave up 8 bases and J gave up 0 bases, with 17 bases separating them. Germline-derived CDR1 and CDR2 are MNHEY and SVGAGI. The CDR3 is CASCRTGIHSGNTIYF. CDR3 sequence (DNA): TGTGCCAGCTGCCGAACAGGAATCCACTCTGGAAACACCATATATTTT.

For this clonotype: Germline and junction disagree at one end, which may indicate a read error. The chain has TRBV4-1 and TRBJ1-5; D is possibly TRBD1 (5 bases). Germline values: CDR1 MGHRA, CDR2 YSYEKL. This CDR3 contains 21 residues. The CDR3 reads CASSQAPAGMGRVCGNQPQHF. For the CDR3, the DNA is TGCGCCAGCAGCCAAGCGCCCGCAGGGATGGGAAGGGTCTGTGGCAATCAGCCCCAGCACTTT.

The chain has TRBV6-1 and TRBJ1-1; D call uncertain. This CDR3 region has 15 residues. CDR1 is MNHNS and CDR2 is SASEGT in the germline V gene. The V end was cut by 6 bases, the J end by 0 bases, with 14 bases between. The CDR3 bases are TGTGCCAGCAGGAAACCCGGAGTGATGAACACTGAAGCTTTCTTT. Translating gives CASRKPGVMNTEAFF.

V is TRBV11-2 and J is TRBJ2-7; 9 bases agree with TRBD1. The trim removed 11 bases at V and 2 bases at J, leaving 13 bases unmatched. This CDR3 has 15 amino acids. Germline V gene data show CDR1 as SGHAT and CDR2 as FQNNGV. Written as DNA, the CDR3 is TGTGCCGGCATCGCTGTCCGGGACAGGGCCTACGAGCAGTACTTC. Protein sequence: CAGIAVRDRAYEQYF.

Remarks on this clonotype: One end of the junction does not line up with germline, which may come from a read error. V is TRBV11-2 and J is TRBJ2-1, with 9 bases that match TRBD2. This CDR3 spans 14 amino acids. Germline values: CDR1 SGHAT, CDR2 FQNNGV. The CDR3 sequence is CVSARTSAGSGQCF. The CDR3 DNA sequence: TGTGTCAGCGCACGGACTAGCGCCGGCTCGGGGCAGTGCTTC.

Regarding this clonotype: One end of the junction does not line up with germline, which may come from a read error. The chain links TRBV11-2 to TRBJ1-1; maybe TRBD1 (6 bases). Germline-derived CDR1 and CDR2 are SGHAT and FQNNGV. The CDR3 is made up of 13 amino acids. For the CDR3, the DNA is TGTGCCAGCATCAGGGGTGGGAACACTGAAGCTTCCTTT. Protein: CASIRGGNTEASF.

Comment on this clonotype: A much larger clone sits a single nucleotide away, making a read error possible. The gene calls are TRBV6-2 or TRBV6-3 and TRBJ1-1; D not certain. Trimming removed 4 bases from V and 0 bases from J, with 9 bases in between. This CDR3 is 14 amino acids long. Per the germline V gene, CDR1 is MNHEY and CDR2 is SVGEGT. The CDR3 is CASSFRALNTEAFF. CDR3 nucleotides: TGTGCCAGCAGTTTCCGGGCCTTGAACACTGAAGCTTTCTTT.

This clonotype showed up many times. The V and J genes are TRBV6-2 or TRBV6-3 and TRBJ2-3, with D possibly being TRBD1 (6 bases). This CDR3 spans 14 amino acids. CDR1 is MNHEY and CDR2 is SVGEGT in the germline V gene. The V end lost 7 bases, the J end lost 2 bases, and 13 bases lay between the germline ends. The CDR3 region is CASKRGFPTDTQYF. In DNA form, the CDR3 reads TGTGCCAGCAAAAGGGGGTTCCCCACAGATACGCAGTATTTT.

This clonotype has just a few counts. The chain couples TRBV7-8 to TRBJ1-5; D unclear. Germline CDR1 reads SGHVS; CDR2 reads FQNEAQ. The V and J ends lost 3 bases and 6 bases respectively, with 18 bases between them. This CDR3 is built from 16 residues. This CDR3 is CASSLRTTLSGQPQHF. The CDR3 DNA reads TGTGCCAGCAGCTTGAGGACGACACTGTCGGGTCAGCCCCAGCATTTT.

Turning to this clonotype: One base away lies a much larger clone, so this may be a sequencing read error. The rearrangement uses TRBV6-2 or TRBV6-3 and TRBJ1-1; D gene ambiguous. Germline CDR1 reads MNHEY; CDR2 reads SVGEGT. The CDR3 spans 11 residues. Here the CDR3 reads CASTPGTGAFF. In DNA form, the CDR3 reads TGTGCCAGCACCCCGGGCACTGGAGCTTTCTTT.